The 30 T cell receptor beta chains below all came from one sample that was sequenced in a study of blood T cell repertoires in COVID-19. TCRdb keeps only in-frame clones here, not all; method: immunoSEQ multiplex PCR. The sample holds some 260,000 clones; approximately 89% are singletons and the top ten take 10%. What was sequenced was peripheral blood. These receptor sequences come from a woman between 65 and 79 years old with COVID-19, enrolled during active disease.

This clone was recorded once. J is TRBJ2-1 and V is TRBV4-3; weak D call: TRBD2 (6 bases). There are 16 residues in the CDR3. The germline V gene encodes CDR1 LGHNA and CDR2 YSLEER. Trimming removed 5 bases from V and 3 bases from J, with 17 bases in between. The CDR3: CASSLVVAEIYNEQFF. The CDR3 DNA reads TGCGCCAGCAGCTTGGTGGTAGCGGAAATCTACAATGAGCAGTTCTTC.

The V and J genes are TRBV28 and TRBJ1-4, with D perhaps matching TRBD1 (5 bases). The V gene's germline CDR1 is MDHEN and CDR2 SYDVKM. V lost 4 bases, J lost 4 bases, and 16 bases lay in between. The CDR3 totals 16 residues. The CDR3 DNA follows: TGTGCCAGCAGTTCTGGGGGGGGACCGAGTAATGAAAAACTGTTTTTT. Translated, it gives CASSSGGGPSNEKLFF.

This clone was counted a single time. The chain links TRBV5-4 to TRBJ2-3; TRBD1 aligns across 8 bases. CDR1 is SGHNT and CDR2 is YYREEE in the germline V gene (reference sequence). This CDR3 comprises 16 residues. With 4 bases clipped from V and 3 bases from J, the junction kept 10 bases outside the gene matches. The CDR3 loop reads CASSPRTGKTTDTQYF. For the CDR3, the DNA is TGTGCCAGCAGCCCAAGGACAGGGAAAACAACAGATACGCAGTATTTT.

The chain has TRBV6-1 and TRBJ2-5; unclear D gene. Trimming took 2 bases from V and 5 from J, leaving 15 bases between them. CDR3 length: 15 residues. From germline, CDR1 is MNHNS and CDR2 SASEGT. CDR3: CASSELWSGSETQYF. CDR3 DNA: TGTGCCAGCAGTGAATTGTGGTCGGGTTCGGAGACCCAGTACTTC.

The chain has TRBV4-2 and TRBJ1-5; the D gene is possibly TRBD1 (5 bases). The germline CDR1 and CDR2 sequences are LGHNA and YNFKEQ. Trimming left V 1 base short and J 4 bases short, with 14 bases between. CDR3 length: 16 amino acids. The CDR3 is CASSQVAGRDNQPQHF. The DNA of the CDR3 is TGTGCCAGCAGCCAAGTGGCGGGACGGGATAATCAGCCCCAGCATTTT.

The V and J genes are TRBV14 and TRBJ1-5, with no clear D. The CDR3 sequence is 13 residues long. Trimming pared 1 base from V and 7 bases from J, leaving 8 bases between. Germline CDR1 is SGHDN and CDR2 is FVKESK. The CDR3 DNA follows: TGTGCCAGCAGCCAAGGTCCCTTGCAGCCCCAGCATTTT. This sequence encodes CASSQGPLQPQHF. The full variable domain, completed using reference TRBV14 and TRBJ1-5, is EAGVTQFPSHSVIEKGQTVTLRCDPISGHDNLYWYRRVMGKEIKFLLHFVKESKQDESGMPNNRFLAERTGGTYSTLKVQPAELEDSGVYFCASSQGPLQPQHFGDGTRLSIL.

The chain has TRBV28 and TRBJ2-1; 7 bases line up with TRBD1. J was trimmed by 9 bases and V by 1 base; bases with no gene match: 9. The germline gives CDR1 MDHEN, CDR2 SYDVKM. This CDR3 has 15 amino acids. The CDR3 protein is CASSLFTPPGGEQFF. CDR3 coding DNA: TGTGCCAGCAGTTTATTTACACCTCCAGGGGGTGAGCAGTTCTTC.

This rearrangement joins TRBV3-1 (or the pseudogene TRBV3-2) to TRBJ1-1; 7 bases match TRBD1. The CDR3 is 13 amino acids. Unmatched junction bases numbered 3, after V lost 4 bases and J lost 4 bases. Germline V CDR1 and CDR2: LGHDT, YNNKEL (reference sequence). The CDR3 loop is CASSPYRGTEAFF. The CDR3 region has the DNA TGTGCCAGCAGCCCTTACAGGGGCACTGAAGCTTTCTTT.

The chain uses TRBV28 and TRBJ1-1; D might be TRBD1 (6 bases). The CDR3 runs 12 residues. From germline, CDR1 is MDHEN and CDR2 SYDVKM. Trimming cost V 2 bases and J 9 bases, with 10 bases left between them. The CDR3 is CASSLGQTKAFF. DNA for the CDR3: TGTGCCAGCAGTTTAGGACAGACGAAAGCTTTCTTT.

The J gene is TRBJ2-7, the V gene TRBV10-3; TRBD2 matches at 13 bases. Trimming took 4 bases from V and 1 from J; bases not matched to a gene: 4. There are 16 residues in the CDR3. CDR1 ENHRY and CDR2 SYGVKD come from the germline V gene. CDR3 sequence: CAISGTSGRQSYEQYF. DNA for the CDR3: TGTGCCATCAGTGGGACTAGCGGGAGACAATCCTACGAGCAGTACTTC.

The chain combines TRBV27 with TRBJ1-1; TRBD1 might be the D (6 bases). Germline CDR1 reads MNHEY; CDR2 reads SMNVEV (reference sequence). Trimming stripped 2 bases from V and 0 bases from J, with 7 bases between. The CDR3 length is 14 residues. The chain's CDR3 is CASSLDRLNTEAFF. The CDR3 region has the DNA TGTGCCAGCAGTTTAGACAGGTTGAACACTGAAGCTTTCTTT.

This clone has only one observation. The chain joins TRBV7-3 to TRBJ2-5; D uncertain. CDR1 and CDR2 from the germline V gene are SGHTA and FQGTGA. The ends were cut back, 2 bases at V and 2 bases at J, with 12 bases in the middle. The CDR3 spans 15 residues. The CDR3 spells CASSLRPPGQETQYF. The CDR3 DNA sequence: TGTGCCAGCAGCTTACGCCCGCCAGGACAAGAGACCCAGTACTTC.

The rearrangement links TRBV28 to TRBJ1-2; 8 bases match TRBD1. The CDR3 totals 13 residues. Germline values: CDR1 MDHEN, CDR2 SYDVKM. After removal of 8 bases from V and 4 bases from J, the junction contained 6 bases not matched to a gene. The CDR3 bases are TGTGCCAGCCGGACAGGGCGGATCTATGGCTACACCTTC. Protein product: CASRTGRIYGYTF.

The chain employs TRBV5-6 and TRBJ1-4, with D possibly being TRBD1 (5 bases). This CDR3 contains 14 residues. The V end was cut by 4 bases, the J end by 4 bases, with 11 bases between. Germline CDR1 and CDR2: SGHDT and YYEEEE. CDR3 protein: CASSLGHYNEKLFF. CDR3 nucleotides: TGTGCCAGCAGCCTAGGACATTATAATGAAAAACTGTTTTTT.

V and J are TRBV24-1 and TRBJ2-5; 9 bases match TRBD1. CDR1 is KGHDR and CDR2 is SFDVKD in the germline V gene. V shed 4 bases, J shed 5 bases, and the junction held 7 bases outside the gene matches. CDR3 length: 15 amino acids. Written as DNA, the CDR3 is TGTGCCACCAGTGACCCGGGACAGGGCTGGGAGACCCAGTACTTC. It encodes CATSDPGQGWETQYF.

The V gene is TRBV18, the J gene TRBJ2-2; TRBD1 is a possible D gene (6 bases). Trimming removed 2 bases from V and 7 bases from J, with 11 bases in between. CDR1 is KGHSH and CDR2 is LQKENI in the germline V gene. The CDR3 has 14 amino acids. The CDR3: CASSPRQEIGELFF. The CDR3 bases are TGTGCCAGCTCACCAAGACAGGAAATCGGGGAGCTGTTTTTT.

The CDR3, as DNA: TGTGCCAGCAGAGACAGGGCGACAGATACGCAGTATTTT. It is translated as CASRDRATDTQYF. The chain uses TRBV28 and TRBJ2-3; 7 bases line up with TRBD1. V trimming: 6 bases; J trimming: 3 bases; junction bases outside the gene matches: 3. Germline values: CDR1 MDHEN, CDR2 SYDVKM. This CDR3 is 13 amino acids long. The full variable domain, its missing parts supplied by reference TRBV28 and TRBJ2-3, is DVKVTQSSRYLVKRTGEKVFLECVQDMDHENMFWYRQDPGLGLRLIYFSYDVKMKEKGDIPEGYSVSREKKERFSLILESASTNQTSMYLCASRDRATDTQYFGPGTRLTVL.

This sequence joins TRBV9 and TRBJ1-1; D is undetermined. The CDR3 sequence is 13 residues long. Germline V gene sequence: CDR1 SGDLS, CDR2 YYNGEE. V lost 3 bases and J lost 2, with 8 bases in between. CDR3 DNA sequence: TGTGCCAGCAGCGCCGGGGTCAACACTGAAGCTTTCTTT. Translating it yields CASSAGVNTEAFF.

The rearrangement links TRBV30 to TRBJ2-5; the D is unclear. The CDR3 spans 11 residues. Between the trimmed V and J ends, which lost 4 bases and 2 bases, there was a span of 5 bases. Per the germline V gene, CDR1 is GTSNPN and CDR2 is SVGIG (reference sequence). This CDR3 reads CAWNKQETQYF. CDR3 nucleotide sequence: TGTGCCTGGAATAAACAAGAGACCCAGTACTTC.

The chain uses TRBV10-3 and TRBJ2-3, with D tentatively TRBD1 (6 bases). The CDR3 consists of 14 residues. Trimming stripped 8 bases from V and 4 bases from J, with 16 bases between. Per germline, CDR1 ENHRY and CDR2 SYGVKD. The DNA of the CDR3 is TGTGCCATCGGTCAGGGGACGGCCGCAGATACGCAGTATTTT. Translation gives CAIGQGTAADTQYF.

This clone showed up just a few times. This chain links TRBV5-1 with TRBJ2-3, with 7 positions matching TRBD1. There are 15 residues in the CDR3. V shed 0 bases, J shed 3 bases, and the junction held 4 bases outside the gene matches. Germline CDR1 reads SGHRS; CDR2 reads YFSETQ. The CDR3 protein is CASSLGDRATDTQYF. CDR3 nucleotide sequence: TGCGCCAGCAGCTTGGGAGACAGGGCGACAGATACGCAGTATTTT.

V gene TRBV19 combines with J gene TRBJ1-5; D ambiguous. This CDR3 comprises 13 residues. Trimming took 5 bases from V and 4 from J, leaving 9 bases between them. Germline-derived CDR1 and CDR2 are LNHDA and SQIVND (reference sequence). The CDR3 nucleotides are TGTGCCAGTAGTGGTCAGATGAATCAGCCCCAGCATTTT. It translates to CASSGQMNQPQHF.

The chain joins TRBV28 to TRBJ1-5; the D is unclear. Germline CDR1 MDHEN, CDR2 SYDVKM. V lost 8 bases and J lost 7, with 18 bases in between. CDR3 length equals 14 residues. CDR3 DNA sequence: TGTGCCAGCCGGCCCGGGAGTACGATACAGCCCCAGCATTTT. This sequence encodes CASRPGSTIQPQHF.

The chain combines TRBV6-5 with TRBJ1-2; TRBD1 might be the D (5 bases). CDR3 length equals 12 residues. CDR1 and CDR2 from the germline V gene are MNHEY and SVGAGI. V gave up 6 bases and J gave up 5 bases, with 10 bases separating them. The CDR3 sequence: CASRQGVYGYTF. The CDR3 region has the DNA TGTGCCAGCAGACAAGGGGTTTATGGCTACACCTTC.

This chain uses TRBV3-1 (or the pseudogene TRBV3-2) with TRBJ2-3, with D hard to call. Germline CDR1 LGHDT, CDR2 YNNKEL (reference sequence). V gave up 0 bases and J gave up 7 bases, with 14 bases separating them. The CDR3 has 15 residues. CDR3 nucleotides: TGTGCCAGCAGCCAAGATCACAGCTCATTTTATACGCAGTATTTT. This sequence encodes CASSQDHSSFYTQYF.

This rearrangement joins TRBV6-2 or TRBV6-3 to TRBJ1-2, with TRBD1 matching over 7 bases. Germline V gene lookup returns CDR1 MNHEY and CDR2 SVGEGT. Trimming cost V 2 bases and J 5 bases; bases outside gene matches: 8. The CDR3 is 15 amino acids. The CDR3 DNA follows: TGTGCCAGCAGTTACGGGTCGGGACAGAGATATGGCTACACCTTC. This translates into CASSYGSGQRYGYTF.

This chain uses TRBV7-3 with TRBJ1-1; no clear D gene. Germline V gives CDR1 SGHTA, CDR2 FQGTGA. The V gene lost 1 base and the J gene lost 1 base, with 19 bases spanning the gap. The CDR3 runs 18 residues. The CDR3 DNA reads as TGTGCCAGCAGCTTAATTTTGAAGGCAGACACAGCGAACACTGAAGCTTTCTTT. It translates to CASSLILKADTANTEAFF.

The CDR3 loop reads CASSPWTGVSYEQYF. CDR3 DNA: TGTGCCAGTAGCCCTTGGACGGGAGTATCCTACGAGCAGTACTTC. The chain combines TRBV19 with TRBJ2-7, with D possibly being TRBD2 (6 bases). The CDR3 loop spans 15 amino acids. Germline V CDR1 and CDR2: LNHDA, SQIVND (reference sequence). Trimming shortened V by 6 bases and J by 1 base, and 16 bases separated the two germline ends.

The genes are TRBV6-5 and TRBJ2-2; 8 positions match TRBD2. With 4 bases clipped from V and 5 bases from J, the junction kept 6 bases outside the gene matches. The CDR3 has 15 residues. CDR1 and CDR2 (germline): MNHEY, SVGAGI. The CDR3 nucleotides are TGTGCCAGCAGTTTTCGGGAGGGCCGAACCGGGGAGCTGTTTTTT. Its protein is CASSFREGRTGELFF.

CDR3 sequence (DNA): TGTGCCAGCTCACCGACTCCGGGAGGGCAGACCCAGTACTTC. It is translated as CASSPTPGGQTQYF. The gene calls are TRBV18 and TRBJ2-5, with TRBD2 matching over 8 bases. Trimming cost V 3 bases and J 6 bases; bases outside gene matches: 6. The CDR3 is 14 amino acids. Looked up from germline, CDR1 is KGHSH and CDR2 is LQKENI.